Following are 5 T cell receptor beta chains from one sample sequenced in a study of blood T cell repertoires in COVID-19. Profiled with immunoSEQ multiplex PCR; TCRdb holds only in-frame clones, not every one. The sample gives around 130,000 clones, 90% of which show up once; 4% to 5% is in the top ten. The sequenced sample consisted of peripheral blood. These receptors came from a man in his 60s with COVID-19, enrolled during active disease.

The V gene is TRBV5-1, the J gene TRBJ2-7; possible D gene TRBD2, 6 bases. V was cut by 4 bases and J by 7 bases, with 15 bases left in between. This CDR3 is built from 13 residues. In germline, CDR1 is SGHRS, CDR2 YFSETQ. DNA for the CDR3: TGCGCCAGCAGCCCCCCTGAGGCGGGGGAGCAGTACTTC. It yields the protein CASSPPEAGEQYF.

This sequence joins TRBV11-2 and TRBJ2-3; 12 bases are shared with TRBD2. The CDR3 spans 14 residues. Germline V gene data show CDR1 as SGHAT and CDR2 as FQNNGV. V shed 7 bases, J shed 4 bases, and the junction held 3 bases outside the gene matches. The CDR3 coding sequence is TGTGCCAGCACCCTAGCGGGAGGGCCAGATACGCAGTATTTT. It is translated as CASTLAGGPDTQYF.

This chain joins TRBV2 and TRBJ2-3, with D uncertain. Germline loops: CDR1 SNHLY, CDR2 FYNNEI. V shed 3 bases and J shed 2 bases, with 6 bases lying between them. The CDR3 is 13 residues long. The CDR3 sequence is CASSEENTDTQYF. The CDR3 DNA is TGTGCCAGCAGTGAGGAGAACACAGATACGCAGTATTTT.

This chain links TRBV5-5 with TRBJ1-2; weak D call: TRBD1 (6 bases). Germline CDR1 is SGHKS and CDR2 is YYEKEE (reference sequence). Trimming took off 5 bases at V and 0 bases at J, with 14 bases between the two ends. The CDR3 sequence is 15 residues long. The CDR3 spells CASRAGQLANYGYTF. The CDR3 nucleotides read TGTGCCAGCAGAGCTGGACAGCTAGCTAACTATGGCTACACCTTC. The entire variable domain, with the rest obtained from reference TRBV5-5 and TRBJ1-2, is as follows: DAGVTQSPTHLIKTRGQQVTLRCSPISGHKSVSWYQQVLGQGPQFIFQYYEKEERGRGNFPDRFSARQFPNYSSELNVNALLLGDSALYLCASRAGQLANYGYTFGSGTRLTVV.

This sequence joins TRBV19 and TRBJ2-2; 8 bases are shared with TRBD2. The CDR3 loop spans 17 amino acids. The V gene end was trimmed by 5 bases and the J gene end by 2 bases; junction bases not matched to a gene: 10. Per the germline V gene, CDR1 is LNHDA and CDR2 is SQIVND (reference sequence). CDR3 nucleotide sequence: TGTGCCAGTAGTTTTCAGGCTAGCGGGTTAAACACCGGGGAGCTGTTTTTT. This encodes CASSFQASGLNTGELFF.